Listed here is a single TCR beta chain. The specificity of this receptor is unknown. Per-nucleotide qualities are absent, and no much larger clonotype sits a single base away. The sample is drawn from a study of cytomegalovirus exposure and HLA in healthy donors (dated by TCRdb to 2015 to 2018). Background on the whole study: An earlier analysis of several hundred of the donors reported 250 to 300 Gb of sequence data and roughly 110 million unique TCR beta sequences from around 200 million T cells. Using immunosequencing, the study profiled T cell repertoires from fewer than 700 subjects and related those repertoires to cytomegalovirus serostatus. High-throughput TCR immunosequencing, statistical association of individual TCRs with disease status, and machine learning were combined to predict cytomegalovirus infection status. Besides the first cohort of 666 subjects, a separate validation cohort made up of 120 or so different subjects was used. Approximately 310 gigabases of sequencing data and some 85 million unique TCR sequences were included in an early release covering about 600 HLA-typed donors. Class I and class II HLA loci were covered by the typing at four-digit resolution. Donor age, sex, ethnicity and CMV serostatus were collected together with the repertoire data. Of the roughly 420 genotyped donors, 81% were placed in the genetic ancestry cluster associated with self-reported Caucasian donors. In an earlier analysis of roughly 600 of the donors, high-throughput TCR beta sequencing was used to judge whether each TCR beta V gene segment behaved as functional or pseudogenic. A later genetic analysis used genome-wide SNP genotypes for about 65% of the roughly 670 donors, treating that subset as a discovery cohort. All discovery cohort repertoires had been generated using a single sequencing platform. Among around 400 genotyped donors of the cohort, an average of approximately 200,000 unique TCR beta nucleotide sequences was sequenced per donor, of which about 19% were non-productive. Rather than drawing on any new phenotypic data, the later analysis identified candidate immune exposures from TCR beta sequences and the way those sequences occurred across donors. Because of strong linkage in the cohort, roughly five DR-DQ haplotypes were treated as single units for association and clustering. The number of donors typed differed by locus, with about 629-640 for A, B, C, DRB1 and DQB1, about 500 for DQA1, approximately 570 for DPA1, and roughly 450 for DPB1. The study aimed to test whether cataloging public T cell receptors could reveal signatures of past pathogen exposure. In a later analysis, previously published TCR beta repertoires from about 670 donors were re-analyzed and high-resolution HLA genotyping was added so that TCR occurrence patterns could be studied. What the work shows at the level of the full study, not this receptor alone: The study gave a list of under 200 TCR beta chains associated with cytomegalovirus. Only TCR beta chains were sequenced in this cohort, and the absence of alpha or paired-chain data limited detectable features. Linkage disequilibrium might explain the correlated functional status among segregating V segments, but an unknown experimental factor could not be excluded. The sequencing pipeline was judged likely to have produced a cluster of highly shared sequence variants as a technical artifact. The earlier analysis of approximately 590 of the donors excluded 15 to 20 rarely observed V segments, including chromosome 9 orphons, because counts were too low. Assigning TCR associations to individual alleles was difficult when HLA alleles, especially DR and DQ, strongly co-occurred. Several of the top co-occurrence clusters appeared to be linked to parvovirus B19, influenza, CMV and Epstein-Barr virus, according to a later analysis. Most CMV-associated TCR beta chains appeared to be HLA-restricted in a later analysis, and the HLA associations seemed to be driven largely by CMV exposure. According to the authors, the approach could potentially be generalized to other disease states and immunological phenotypes. V-gene and J-gene trimming of TCR beta chains was associated with a missense DCLRE1C variant in a later genetic analysis, and the association was replicated in an independent cohort. In a later analysis, the rate of TCR association differed among HLA loci, with DRB1 alleles having the most associated TCRs and HLA-C alleles having the fewest. Because HLA typing was missing for some donors at each locus, association tests included only the typed subset. Most TCR sequences were observed very rarely across donors, whereas some public TCRs were present in many individuals. In a later analysis, HLA-associated TCR beta chains showed more clonal expansion and lower generation probabilities than non-associated chains that were equally common. CMV serostatus was the only immune exposure information available for the cohort. A further reported finding was that TCR beta sequences accurately predicted the HLA-A and HLA-B alleles for most subjects in the first cohort. The presence/absence analyses assumed that sequencing depth was roughly uniform across donors, and that assumption may not be true. According to a later genetic analysis, donors in an Asian-associated ancestry cluster had fewer N-insertions in productive TCRs than the approximately 670-donor mean. In vitro tests confirmed that a few of the cytomegalovirus-associated TCR beta chains recognize cytomegalovirus antigens. The classifier was reported to diagnose cytomegalovirus status with high specificity and sensitivity in both the original and validation cohorts. Some IMGT-functional V segments, including TRBV6-2 and TRBV6-3, could not be distinguished by the 87-base-pair reads and were therefore excluded. In a later analysis, some 18,000 TCR beta sequences were associated with specific HLA alleles at a false discovery rate of 0.05. Broadly in line with IMGT annotations, most TCR beta V segments showed up in productive rearrangements about 87% or about 30% of the time in an earlier analysis of several hundred of the donors.

The library was made by the immunoSEQ multiplex PCR assay. A mixture of 60 forward primers for TCR Vbeta segments and 13 reverse primers for TCR Jbeta segments was used in the multiplex PCR. Amplification of the CDR3 region of rearranged TCR beta genes was performed with a multiplex PCR assay on genomic DNA. On the Illumina HiSeq System, the amplified TCR beta libraries were sequenced as 87-base-pair reads. In the source study's methods: A later analysis counted tens of millions of unique TCR beta chains across the 666 repertoires, and some 11 million of these chains were shared by at least two donors. Raw reads were error-corrected and collapsed into unique sequences with a nearest-neighbor algorithm that merged closely related sequences to remove PCR and sequencing errors. To assign V, D and J gene segments, CDR3 sequences were aligned to IMGT reference sequences. For a sequence to be retained, a match of at least six nucleotides to both a V gene segment and a J gene segment was required. A rearrangement counted as productive if the CDR3 had no stop codons and remained in frame with V and J, and every other rearrangement counted as non-productive. Following IMGT convention, CDR3 was defined as the stretch from the second conserved V-encoded cysteine up to the conserved J-encoded phenylalanine. Sequences without an unambiguous match to a single V gene segment were excluded from the earlier analysis of 450 to 750 of the donors. An earlier analysis of 550 to 650 of the donors classified V segments as functional when productive rearrangements were above 56.7% and as segregating when the standard deviation between donors was above 5%. To diagnose cytomegalovirus status from the catalog of TCR beta chain sequences, a statistical classification framework was built. V and J gene assignment, in a later analysis, came from comparing TCR nucleotide sequences with IMGT/GENE-DB human TR gene sequences. Using the TCRdist pipeline, a later analysis assigned CDR3 sequences along with most-parsimonious VDJ recombination scenarios. In a later analysis, every TCR beta chain was defined by the combination of its CDR3 amino acid sequence and its V-gene family, and reads without a unique V-gene family were dropped. In a later analysis, nearly 600 highly shared, low-generation-probability nucleotide sequences were removed to address suspected cross-contamination and a sequencing artifact. For each public chain, a later analysis derived a clonal expansion index from normalized ranks of inferred template counts within each repertoire. In a later analysis, generation probabilities were computed using a VDJ recombination model fitted to out-of-frame rearrangements, and the results were checked against IGoR. In a later analysis, hypergeometric tests were used to score TCR-TCR, TCR-HLA and TCR-CMV co-occurrence, with a repertoire-size bias correction applied to TCR pairs. False discovery rates were estimated in a later analysis by permuting HLA or CMV assignments 20 times. In a later analysis, co-occurring TCRs were grouped using DBSCAN, with TCRdist sequence similarity added in when clustering inside HLA-allele-positive subsets. Repertoires with fewer than 30,000 or more than 120,000 public chains, plus five repertoires with anomalous nucleotide sharing, were excluded from co-occurrence clustering. In its TCRdb copy, this immuneACCESS table keeps in-frame sequences only and misses some clones. Where compared with another copy, unresolved V genes explain less than half of these, and the others have no known cause. The V and J calls and clone size were taken over from that table, and D and trimming were inferred from the DNA. The sample yields about 160,000 clones; roughly four fifths were counted once. The ten largest account for roughly 3% of the sample.

The cohort consisted of approximately 690 healthy bone marrow donors. All cohort members were sampled while nominally healthy, although unrecorded immune exposures were likely present. The donor was CMV seronegative and was included in the group of several hundred seronegative cohort members. A peripheral blood sample was provided by each donor, and peripheral blood mononuclear cells were used for TCR beta sequencing. Genomic DNA was extracted from the blood cell samples with the Qiagen DNeasy Blood Extraction Kit. CDR1 and CDR2 were assigned from the germline V gene as SGDLS and YYNGEE. The CDR3 measures 16 amino acids from cysteine to phenylalanine. Here the CDR3 DNA is all that survives: 48 bases in frame from base 1. Compared with germline, V lacks 0 bases and J lacks 5 bases; bases without a gene match: 9.

This TCR was sampled from a woman between 40 and 55 years old in good health and CMV-seronegative. The sequence is built from TRBV9 and TRBJ2-5; 8 bases in the junction line up with TRBD2. The material sequenced was PBMCs. The DNA reads TGTGCCAGCAGCGTAGGTCCCGGGGGGGCCGGGGAGACCCAGTACTTC. Translated, this is CASSVGPGGAGETQYF.